This TCR beta chain was retrieved from a study of cytomegalovirus exposure and HLA in healthy donors. Study-level points and caveats: The availability of immune exposure information extended only to CMV serostatus. TCR beta chains numbering about 160 were designated cytomegalovirus-associated.

Remarks on this clone: The antigen is undetermined. Other DNA variants within this sample encode the same CDR3.

Germline V CDR1 and CDR2: SGHRS, YFSETQ. V trimming: 0 bases; J trimming: 3 bases; junction bases outside the gene matches: 0. The CDR3 is made up of 14 amino acids. PCR used 60 Vbeta primers and 13 Jbeta primers. This table comes from immunoSEQ multiplex PCR, and its TCRdb copy is limited to in-frame clones, with some not included. The top ten clones hold 2% to 2.5% of a sample with about 140,000 clones, roughly 77% of them seen once. Material: PBMCs. The clonotype comes from a man aged 25 to 45 in good health and CMV-seronegative. The chain carries TRBV5-1 and TRBJ2-1; 7 positions agree with TRBD2. CDR3 sequence reads: CASSLGGGYNEQFF. The CDR3 DNA reads TGCGCCAGCAGCTTGGGGGGGGGCTACAATGAGCAGTTCTTC.